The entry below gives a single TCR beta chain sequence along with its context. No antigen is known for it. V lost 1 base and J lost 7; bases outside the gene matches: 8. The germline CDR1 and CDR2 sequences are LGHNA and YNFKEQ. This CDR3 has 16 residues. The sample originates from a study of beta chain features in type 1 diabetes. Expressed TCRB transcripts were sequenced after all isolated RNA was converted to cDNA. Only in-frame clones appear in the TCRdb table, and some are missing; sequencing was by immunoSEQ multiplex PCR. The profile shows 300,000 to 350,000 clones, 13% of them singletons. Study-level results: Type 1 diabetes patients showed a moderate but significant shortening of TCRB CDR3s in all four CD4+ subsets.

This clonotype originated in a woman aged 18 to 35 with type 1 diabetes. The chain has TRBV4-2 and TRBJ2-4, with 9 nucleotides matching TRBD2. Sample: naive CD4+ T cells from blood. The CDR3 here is CASSQVLREGRNIQYF. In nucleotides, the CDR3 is TGTGCCAGCAGCCAAGTTTTGCGGGAGGGCCGGAACATTCAGTACTTC.